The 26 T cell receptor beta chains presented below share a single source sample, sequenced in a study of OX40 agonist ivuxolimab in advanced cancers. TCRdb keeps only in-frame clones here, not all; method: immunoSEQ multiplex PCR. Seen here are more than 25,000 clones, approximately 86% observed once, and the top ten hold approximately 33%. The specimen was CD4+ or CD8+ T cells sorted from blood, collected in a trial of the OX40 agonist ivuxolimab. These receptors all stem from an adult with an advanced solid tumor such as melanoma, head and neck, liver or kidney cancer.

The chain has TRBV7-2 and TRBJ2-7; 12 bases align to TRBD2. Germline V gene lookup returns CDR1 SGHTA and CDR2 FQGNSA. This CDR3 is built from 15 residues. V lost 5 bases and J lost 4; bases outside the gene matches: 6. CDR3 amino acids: CASSVTSGSVYEQYF. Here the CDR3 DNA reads TGTGCCAGCAGCGTGACTAGCGGGAGTGTTTACGAGCAGTACTTC.

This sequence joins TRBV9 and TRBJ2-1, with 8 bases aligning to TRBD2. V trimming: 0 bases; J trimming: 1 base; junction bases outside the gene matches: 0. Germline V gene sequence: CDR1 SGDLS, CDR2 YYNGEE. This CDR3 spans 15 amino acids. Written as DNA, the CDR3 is TGTGCCAGCAGCGTAGGCGGGAGGTCCTACAATGAGCAGTTCTTC. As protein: CASSVGGRSYNEQFF.

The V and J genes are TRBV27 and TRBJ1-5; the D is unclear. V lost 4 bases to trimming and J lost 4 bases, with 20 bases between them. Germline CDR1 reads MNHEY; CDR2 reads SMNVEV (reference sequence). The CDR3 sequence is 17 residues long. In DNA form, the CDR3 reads TGTGCCAGCAGTTCGCTCCTCGACCGGGAAAGAAATCAGCCCCAGCATTTT. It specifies CASSSLLDRERNQPQHF.

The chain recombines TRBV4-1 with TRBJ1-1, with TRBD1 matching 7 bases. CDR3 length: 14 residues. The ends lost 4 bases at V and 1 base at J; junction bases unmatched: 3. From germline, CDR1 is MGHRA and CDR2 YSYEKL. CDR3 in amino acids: CASSPGGENTEAFF. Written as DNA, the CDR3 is TGCGCCAGCAGCCCAGGGGGGGAGAACACTGAAGCTTTCTTT.

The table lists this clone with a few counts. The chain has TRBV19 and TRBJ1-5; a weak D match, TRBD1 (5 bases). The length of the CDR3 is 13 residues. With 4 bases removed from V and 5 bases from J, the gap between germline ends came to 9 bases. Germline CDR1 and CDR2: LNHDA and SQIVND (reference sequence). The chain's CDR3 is CASSSGGDQPQHF. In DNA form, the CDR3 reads TGTGCCAGTAGTAGTGGAGGGGATCAGCCCCAGCATTTT.

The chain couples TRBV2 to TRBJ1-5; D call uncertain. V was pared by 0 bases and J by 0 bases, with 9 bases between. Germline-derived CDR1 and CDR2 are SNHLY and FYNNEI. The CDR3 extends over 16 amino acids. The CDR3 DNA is TGTGCCAGCAGTGAAGCGAAGCACGTTAGCAATCAGCCCCAGCATTTT. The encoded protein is CASSEAKHVSNQPQHF.

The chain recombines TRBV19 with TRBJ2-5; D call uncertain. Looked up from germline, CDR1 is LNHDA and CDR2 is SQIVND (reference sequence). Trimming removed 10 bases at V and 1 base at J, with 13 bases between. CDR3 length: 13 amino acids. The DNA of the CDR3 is TGTGCCACTTTAAGTCCCACCCAAGAGACCCAGTACTTC. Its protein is CATLSPTQETQYF.

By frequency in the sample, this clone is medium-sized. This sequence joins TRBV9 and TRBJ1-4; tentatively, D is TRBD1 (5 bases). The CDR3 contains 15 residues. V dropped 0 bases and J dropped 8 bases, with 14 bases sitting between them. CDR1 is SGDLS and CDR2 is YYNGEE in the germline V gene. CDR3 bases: TGTGCCAGCAGCGTAGAAGGAGGGACCGCCGAAAAACTGTTTTTT. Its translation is CASSVEGGTAEKLFF.

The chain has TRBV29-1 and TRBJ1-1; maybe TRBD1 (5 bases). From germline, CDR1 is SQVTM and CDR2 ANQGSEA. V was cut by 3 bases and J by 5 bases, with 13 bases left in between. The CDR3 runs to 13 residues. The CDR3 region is CSVEGRSWTEAFF. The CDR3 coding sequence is TGCAGCGTTGAGGGACGAAGTTGGACTGAAGCTTTCTTT.

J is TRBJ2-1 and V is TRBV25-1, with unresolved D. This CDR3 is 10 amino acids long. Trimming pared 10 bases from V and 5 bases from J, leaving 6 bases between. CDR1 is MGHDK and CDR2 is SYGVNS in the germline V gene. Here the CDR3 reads CATEHNEQFF. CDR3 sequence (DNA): TGTGCCACCGAACACAATGAGCAGTTCTTC.

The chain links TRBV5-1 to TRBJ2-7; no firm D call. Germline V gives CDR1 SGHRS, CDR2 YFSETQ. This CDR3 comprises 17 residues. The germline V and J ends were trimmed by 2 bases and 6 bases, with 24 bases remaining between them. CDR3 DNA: TGCGCCAGCAGCTTAATTCCCGCCGACGTCGTCAAGAGCGAGCAGTACTTC. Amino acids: CASSLIPADVVKSEQYF.

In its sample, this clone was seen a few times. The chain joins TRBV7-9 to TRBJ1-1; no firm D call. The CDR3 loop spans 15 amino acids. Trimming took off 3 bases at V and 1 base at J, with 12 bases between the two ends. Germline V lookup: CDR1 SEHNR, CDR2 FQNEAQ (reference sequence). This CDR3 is CASSFRESGNTEAFF. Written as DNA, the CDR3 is TGTGCCAGCAGCTTCCGAGAGAGTGGGAACACTGAAGCTTTCTTT.

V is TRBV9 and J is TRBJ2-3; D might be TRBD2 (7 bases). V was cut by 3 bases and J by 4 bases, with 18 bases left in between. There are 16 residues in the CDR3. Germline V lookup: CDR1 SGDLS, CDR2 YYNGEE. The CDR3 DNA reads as TGTGCCAGCAGCGACGTCCAAGGGGGGGAGGCAGATACGCAGTATTTT. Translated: CASSDVQGGEADTQYF.

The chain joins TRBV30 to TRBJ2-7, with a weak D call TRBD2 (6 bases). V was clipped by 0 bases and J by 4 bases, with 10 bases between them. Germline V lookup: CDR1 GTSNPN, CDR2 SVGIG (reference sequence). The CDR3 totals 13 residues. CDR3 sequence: CAWSVMGGYEQYF. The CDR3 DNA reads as TGTGCCTGGAGTGTAATGGGGGGTTACGAGCAGTACTTC.

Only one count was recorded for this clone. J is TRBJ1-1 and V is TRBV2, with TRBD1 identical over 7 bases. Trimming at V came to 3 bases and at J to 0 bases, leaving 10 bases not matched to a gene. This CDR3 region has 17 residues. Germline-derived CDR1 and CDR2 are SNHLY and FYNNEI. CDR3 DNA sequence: TGTGCCAGCAGTGACCCCGCAGGGGGATTTATGAACACTGAAGCTTTCTTT. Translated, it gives CASSDPAGGFMNTEAFF. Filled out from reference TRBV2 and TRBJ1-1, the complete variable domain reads EPEVTQTPSHQVTQMGQEVILRCVPISNHLYFYWYRQILGQKVEFLVSFYNNEISEKSEIFDDQFSVERPDGSNFTLKIRSTKLEDSAMYFCASSDPAGGFMNTEAFFGQGTRLTVV.

The CDR3 coding sequence is TGTGCCAGCCGCAGACTAGCGGCGGTCCCGGATACGCAGTATTTT. It encodes CASRRLAAVPDTQYF. V and J are TRBV27 and TRBJ2-3; 9 nucleotides line up with TRBD2. The CDR3 is 15 amino acids. The V and J ends lost 8 bases and 6 bases, in that order; junction bases with no gene match: 12. From germline, CDR1 is MNHEY and CDR2 SMNVEV (reference sequence).

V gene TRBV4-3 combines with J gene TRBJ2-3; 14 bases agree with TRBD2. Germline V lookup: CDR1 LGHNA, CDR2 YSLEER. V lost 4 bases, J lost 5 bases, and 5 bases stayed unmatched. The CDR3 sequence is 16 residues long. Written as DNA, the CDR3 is TGCGCCAGCAGCCTGACTAGCGGGAGGGCGGGAGATACGCAGTATTTT. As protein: CASSLTSGRAGDTQYF.

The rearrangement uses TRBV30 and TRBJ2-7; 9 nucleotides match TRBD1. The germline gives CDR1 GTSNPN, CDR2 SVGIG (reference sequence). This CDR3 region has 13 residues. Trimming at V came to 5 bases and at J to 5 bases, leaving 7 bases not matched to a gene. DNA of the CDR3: TGTGCCTGGGGAGGGACAGGGCTCCACGAGCAGTACTTC. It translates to CAWGGTGLHEQYF.

The CDR3 region is CATHTVEESTEAFF. CDR3 in DNA: TGTGCCACCCACACAGTAGAGGAAAGCACTGAAGCTTTCTTT. This sequence joins TRBV6-1 and TRBJ1-1; D not certain. Trimming cost V 10 bases and J 4 bases, with 19 bases left between them. Germline V gives CDR1 MNHNS, CDR2 SASEGT. The CDR3 length is 14 residues.

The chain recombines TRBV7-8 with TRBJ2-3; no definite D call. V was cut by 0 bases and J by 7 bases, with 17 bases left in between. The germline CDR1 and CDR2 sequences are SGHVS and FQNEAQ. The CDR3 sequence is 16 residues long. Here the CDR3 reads CASSLARTPGINTQYF. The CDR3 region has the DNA TGTGCCAGCAGCTTAGCTAGGACCCCGGGTATAAATACGCAGTATTTT.

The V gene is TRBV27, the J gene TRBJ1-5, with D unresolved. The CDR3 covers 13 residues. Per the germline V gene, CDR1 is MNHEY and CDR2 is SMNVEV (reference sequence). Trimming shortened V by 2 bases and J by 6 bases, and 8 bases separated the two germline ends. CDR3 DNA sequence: TGTGCCAGCAGTTTAATCTCTTCTCAGCCCCAGCATTTT. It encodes CASSLISSQPQHF.

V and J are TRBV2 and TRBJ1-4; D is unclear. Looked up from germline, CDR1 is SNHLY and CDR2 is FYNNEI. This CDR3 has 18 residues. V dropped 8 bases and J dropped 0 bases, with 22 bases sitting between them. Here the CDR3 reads CASLWTREASSTNEKLFF. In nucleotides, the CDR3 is TGTGCCAGCTTGTGGACCCGAGAGGCTTCTTCAACTAATGAAAAACTGTTTTTT.

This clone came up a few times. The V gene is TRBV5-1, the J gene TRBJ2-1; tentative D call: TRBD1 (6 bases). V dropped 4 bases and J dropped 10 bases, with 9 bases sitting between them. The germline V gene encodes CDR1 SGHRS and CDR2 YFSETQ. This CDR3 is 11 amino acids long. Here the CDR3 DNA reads TGCGCCAGCAGCGGGGGCCTCGAGCAGTTCTTC. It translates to CASSGGLEQFF.

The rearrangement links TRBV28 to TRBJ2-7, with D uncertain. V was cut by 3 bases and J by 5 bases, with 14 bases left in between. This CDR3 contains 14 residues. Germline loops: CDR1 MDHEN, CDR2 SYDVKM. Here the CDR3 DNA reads TGTGCCAGCAGTTTCGGTAACCGATGGGACGAGCAGTACTTC. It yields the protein CASSFGNRWDEQYF. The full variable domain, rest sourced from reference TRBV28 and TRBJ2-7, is DVKVTQSSRYLVKRTGEKVFLECVQDMDHENMFWYRQDPGLGLRLIYFSYDVKMKEKGDIPEGYSVSREKKERFSLILESASTNQTSMYLCASSFGNRWDEQYFGPGTRLTVT.

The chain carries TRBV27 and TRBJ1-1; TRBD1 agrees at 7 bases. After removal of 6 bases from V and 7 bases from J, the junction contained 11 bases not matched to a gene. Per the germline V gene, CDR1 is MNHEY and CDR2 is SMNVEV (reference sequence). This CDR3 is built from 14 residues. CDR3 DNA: TGTGCCAGCAGGGGGACAGCCCTGGGGGTTGAAGCTTTCTTT. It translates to CASRGTALGVEAFF.

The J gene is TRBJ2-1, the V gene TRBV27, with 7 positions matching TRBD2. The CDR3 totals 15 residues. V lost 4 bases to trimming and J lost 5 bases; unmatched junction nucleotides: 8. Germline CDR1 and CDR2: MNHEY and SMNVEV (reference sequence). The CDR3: CASSSGGRGNNEQFF. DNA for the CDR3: TGTGCCAGCAGTTCGGGCGGGAGAGGTAACAATGAGCAGTTCTTC.